This T cell receptor (beta chain) was sequenced during a study of response to subunit inactivated influenza vaccine. In TCRdb, the RT-PCR reads were re-called with MiXCR into one record per CDR3 protein. The sample consists of more than 450,000 distinct CDR3 sequences, over 9% of them appearing once. The V gene end was trimmed by 6 bases and the J gene end by 2 bases; junction bases not matched to a gene: 6. Germline CDR1 is ENHRY and CDR2 is SYGVKD. This CDR3 contains 17 residues. These data are also associated with another study on T cells expressing NK-cell markers. That paper adds: Production of TCR beta cDNA relied on 5'RACE template switching with UMIs.

The sample in question was PBMCs from blood, obtained on the day of vaccination. The chain is built from TRBV10-3 and TRBJ2-6; 11 bases match TRBD1. This receptor was taken from a man in his fifties who received an inactivated influenza vaccine. The CDR3 bases are TGTGCCATCAGAGGACAGGGGGCTGTAGCTGGGGCCAACGTCCTGACTTTC. Protein product: CAIRGQGAVAGANVLTF.